The rows below give T cell receptor beta chains drawn from one sample of a study of blood T cell repertoires in COVID-19. The repertoire was sequenced with immunoSEQ multiplex PCR; TCRdb's copy has only in-frame clones and lacks some. Among under 250,000 clones listed, about 80% were seen once. The source material was peripheral blood. These receptors were obtained from a man over 45 with active or convalescent COVID-19. CDR3s include the opening cysteine and the closing phenylalanine or tryptophan. D genes are given only for firm matches. A row's size may be missing; if present it is once, few, many or a size class.

abundance,d_gene,v_gene,j_gene,CDR3aa,CDR3nt
.,.,TRBV4-2,TRBJ1-2,CASSQDSGSNYGYTF,TGTGCCAGCAGCCAAGATAGCGGCTCCAACTATGGCTACACCTTC
few,TRBD1,TRBV15,TRBJ1-6,CATSIGRQGLRAPLHF,TGTGCCACCAGCATAGGAAGACAGGGCTTAAGAGCACCCCTCCACTTT
.,.,TRBV30,TRBJ2-3,CAWSTALAETQYF,TGTGCCTGGAGTACCGCCCTAGCAGAGACGCAGTATTTT
.,.,TRBV19,TRBJ1-5,CASSRDINQPQHF,TGTGCCAGTAGCAGGGACATCAATCAGCCCCAGCATTTT
.,.,TRBV3-1/TRBV3-2,TRBJ1-1,CASSQDRVYTEAFF,TGTGCCAGCAGCCAAGACCGCGTTTACACTGAAGCTTTCTTT
.,TRBD1,TRBV19,TRBJ2-5,CASSIWAGGETQYF,TGTGCCAGTAGTATATGGGCAGGGGGTGAGACCCAGTACTTC
once,TRBD1,TRBV7-9,TRBJ1-2,CASSPGTGGPTF,TGTGCCAGCAGCCCCGGGACAGGGGGCCCCACCTTC
.,TRBD2,TRBV2,TRBJ2-1,CASSERGLAAYNEQFF,TGTGCCAGCAGTGAACGTGGGCTAGCGGCTTACAATGAGCAGTTCTTC
.,.,TRBV9,TRBJ1-4,CASSAGGRGGEKLFF,TGTGCCAGCAGCGCGGGGGGAAGGGGTGGTGAAAAACTGTTTTTT
.,.,TRBV7-9,TRBJ2-3,CASSPGNADTQYF,TGTGCCAGCAGCCCTGGCAATGCAGATACGCAGTATTTT
few,TRBD2,TRBV7-3,TRBJ2-1,CASSARSGPSRAQFF,TGTGCCAGCAGCGCCCGTAGCGGGCCCTCCAGGGCGCAGTTCTTC
.,TRBD2,TRBV3-1/TRBV3-2,TRBJ2-3,CASSQQKGLAQDTQYF,TGTGCCAGCAGCCAGCAGAAGGGACTAGCACAAGATACGCAGTATTTT
.,TRBD1,TRBV9,TRBJ2-6,CASSGPGQGARRANVLTF,TGTGCCAGCAGCGGACCGGGACAGGGGGCAAGAAGGGCCAACGTCCTGACTTTC
.,TRBD1,TRBV4-1,TRBJ1-2,CASSRGQGVGYGYTF,TGCGCCAGCAGCCGAGGACAGGGGGTGGGCTATGGCTACACCTTC
.,TRBD1,TRBV4-1,TRBJ2-7,CASSWDRGSYEQYF,TGCGCCAGCAGCTGGGACAGGGGATCCTACGAGCAGTACTTC